The 5 T cell receptor beta chains listed next were all sequenced from one sample in a study of T-cell memory formation after mild COVID-19. Each CDR3 protein gets one entry after TCRdb re-called the 5' RACE reads with MiXCR. Of 500,000 to 600,000 distinct CDR3 sequences listed, over 15% were seen once; the top ten hold around 13%. The specimen was PBMCs or a T cell subset sorted from them (not recorded which). Receptor source: an adult woman who had mild COVID-19 (a few samples of this study predate the infection). Cell type and time point are not known.

The chain links TRBV18 to TRBJ1-2, with D tentatively TRBD1 (6 bases). This CDR3 region has 13 residues. Trimming pared 2 bases from V and 4 bases from J, leaving 8 bases between. Germline CDR1 is KGHSH and CDR2 is LQKENI. In DNA, the CDR3 is TGTGCCAGCTCACCAAGGGGGTTCTATGGCTACACCTTC. This gives the protein CASSPRGFYGYTF.

This clonotype was observed a handful of times. V gene TRBV5-1 combines with J gene TRBJ2-7, with TRBD2 matching over 13 bases. This CDR3 has 17 residues. The V segment lost 0 bases and the J segment 3 bases; nucleotides outside the gene matches: 6. Germline V gene data show CDR1 as SGHRS and CDR2 as YFSETQ. In DNA form, the CDR3 reads TGCGCCAGCAGCTTGGATCCAAGGACTAGCGGGAGCTACGAGCAGTACTTC. Translation: CASSLDPRTSGSYEQYF.

This clonotype was counted only a few times. V and J are TRBV7-2 and TRBJ2-3; TRBD2 aligns across 15 bases. Germline lookup yields CDR1 SGHTA and CDR2 FQGNSA. The V gene end was trimmed by 5 bases and the J gene end by 3 bases; junction bases not matched to a gene: 12. The CDR3 runs to 19 residues. The CDR3 loop is CASSRPGLAGGQGTDTQYF. The DNA for the CDR3 is TGTGCCAGCAGCCGGCCTGGACTAGCGGGAGGGCAGGGGACAGATACGCAGTATTTT.

This clonotype was observed many times. This chain joins TRBV4-1 and TRBJ1-1, with a weak D call TRBD1 (5 bases). The germline V gene encodes CDR1 MGHRA and CDR2 YSYEKL. The CDR3 covers 14 residues. The V end was cut by 0 bases, the J end by 1 base, with 6 bases between. The CDR3 DNA follows: TGCGCCAGCAGCCAAGACGGGGGGAACACTGAAGCTTTCTTT. It yields the protein CASSQDGGNTEAFF.

CDR3 in DNA: TGTGCCAGCAGCCCCTACGGGACAGGGAACACTGAAGCTTTCTTT. This encodes CASSPYGTGNTEAFF. This chain connects TRBV7-8 to TRBJ1-1; 8 nucleotides agree with TRBD1. The trim removed 5 bases at V and 1 base at J, leaving 6 bases unmatched. Germline V gene sequence: CDR1 SGHVS, CDR2 FQNEAQ. This CDR3 spans 15 amino acids. Using reference TRBV7-8 and TRBJ1-1 for the parts outside the CDR3, the full variable domain is GAGVSQSPRYKVAKRGQDVALRCDPISGHVSLFWYQQALGQGPEFLTYFQNEAQLDKSGLPSDRFFAERPEGSVSTLKIQRTQQEDSAVYLCASSPYGTGNTEAFFGQGTRLTVV.